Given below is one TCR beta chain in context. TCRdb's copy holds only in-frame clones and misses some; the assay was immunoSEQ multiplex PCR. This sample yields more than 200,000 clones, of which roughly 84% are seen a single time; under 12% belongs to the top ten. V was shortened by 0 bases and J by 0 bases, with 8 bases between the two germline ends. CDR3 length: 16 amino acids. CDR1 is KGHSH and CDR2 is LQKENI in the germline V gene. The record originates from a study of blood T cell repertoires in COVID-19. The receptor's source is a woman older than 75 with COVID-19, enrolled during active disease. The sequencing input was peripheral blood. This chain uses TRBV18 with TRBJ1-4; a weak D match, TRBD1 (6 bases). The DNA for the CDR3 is TGTGCCAGCTCACCACCAGGACAGCCAACTAATGAAAAACTGTTTTTT. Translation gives CASSPPGQPTNEKLFF.